Given below is one T cell receptor beta chain in context. As yet, its antigen is unknown. The germline V gene encodes CDR1 GTSNPN and CDR2 SVGIG (reference sequence). This CDR3 has 14 amino acids. The junction had 4 bases not matched to a gene; V was cut back by 0 bases and J by 5 bases. Primers: 60 Vbeta forward and 13 Jbeta reverse. Profiled with immunoSEQ multiplex PCR; TCRdb holds only in-frame clones, not every one. The sample records 150,000 or so clones, 84% being singletons. This record belongs to a study of cytomegalovirus exposure and HLA in healthy donors. Study-wide points: Researchers reported that a few CMV-associated chains were confirmed in vitro as CMV antigen-specific. While the bulk of TCR sequences proved rare, some public TCRs turned up in many donors. In a later analysis, most CMV-associated TCR beta chains appeared HLA-restricted.

The sample consisted of PBMCs. The chain uses TRBV30 and TRBJ2-5, with 9 positions matching TRBD2. The sequence was collected from a man aged 25 to 45 in good health and CMV-seronegative. CDR3 protein: CAWSVPAGGETQYF. The CDR3 DNA follows: TGTGCCTGGAGTGTCCCAGCGGGAGGTGAGACCCAGTACTTC.